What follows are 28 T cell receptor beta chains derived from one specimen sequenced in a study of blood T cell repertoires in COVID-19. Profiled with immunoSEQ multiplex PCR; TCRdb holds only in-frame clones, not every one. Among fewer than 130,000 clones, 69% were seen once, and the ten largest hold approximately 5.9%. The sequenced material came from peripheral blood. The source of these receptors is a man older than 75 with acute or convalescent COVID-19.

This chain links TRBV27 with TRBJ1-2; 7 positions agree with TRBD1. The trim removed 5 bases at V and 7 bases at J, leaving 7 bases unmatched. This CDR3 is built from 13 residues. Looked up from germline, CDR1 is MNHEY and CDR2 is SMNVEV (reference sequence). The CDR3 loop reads CASSAGQERGYTF. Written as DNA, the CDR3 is TGTGCCAGCAGTGCCGGACAGGAGCGTGGCTACACCTTC.

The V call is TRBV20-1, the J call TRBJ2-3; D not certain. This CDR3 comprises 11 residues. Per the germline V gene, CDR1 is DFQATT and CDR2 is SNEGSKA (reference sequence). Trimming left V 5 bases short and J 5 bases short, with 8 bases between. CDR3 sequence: CSAYLGDTQYF. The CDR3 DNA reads TGCAGTGCTTATCTAGGAGATACGCAGTATTTT.

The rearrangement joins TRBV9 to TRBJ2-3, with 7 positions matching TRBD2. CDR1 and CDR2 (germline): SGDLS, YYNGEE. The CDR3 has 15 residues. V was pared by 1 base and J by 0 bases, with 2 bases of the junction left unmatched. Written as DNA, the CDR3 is TGTGCCAGCAGCGTAAGCGGGACTAGCACAGATACGCAGTATTTT. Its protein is CASSVSGTSTDTQYF.

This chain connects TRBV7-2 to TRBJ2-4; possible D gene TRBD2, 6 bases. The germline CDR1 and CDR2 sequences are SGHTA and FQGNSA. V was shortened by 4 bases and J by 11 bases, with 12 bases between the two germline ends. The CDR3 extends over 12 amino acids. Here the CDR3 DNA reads TGTGCCAGCAGCTCGGGGACTCTCCTTCAGTACTTC. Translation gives CASSSGTLLQYF.

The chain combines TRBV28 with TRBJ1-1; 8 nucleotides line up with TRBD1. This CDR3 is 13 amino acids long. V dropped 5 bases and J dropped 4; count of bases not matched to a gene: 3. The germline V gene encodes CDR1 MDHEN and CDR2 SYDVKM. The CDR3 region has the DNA TGTGCCAGCAGTGGACAGGGTGGCACTGAAGCTTTCTTT. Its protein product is CASSGQGGTEAFF.

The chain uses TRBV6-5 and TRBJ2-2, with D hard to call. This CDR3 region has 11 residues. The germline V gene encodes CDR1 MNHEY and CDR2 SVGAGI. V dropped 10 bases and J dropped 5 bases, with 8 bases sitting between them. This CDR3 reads CATQVTGELFF. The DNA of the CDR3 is TGTGCCACTCAGGTTACCGGGGAGCTGTTTTTT.

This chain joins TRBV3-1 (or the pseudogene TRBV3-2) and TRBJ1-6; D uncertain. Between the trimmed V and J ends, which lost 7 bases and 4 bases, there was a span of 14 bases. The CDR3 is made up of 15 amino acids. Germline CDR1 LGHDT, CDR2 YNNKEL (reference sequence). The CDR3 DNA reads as TGTGCCAGCACCCCAGCGACGAGGTATAATTCACCCCTCCACTTT. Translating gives CASTPATRYNSPLHF.

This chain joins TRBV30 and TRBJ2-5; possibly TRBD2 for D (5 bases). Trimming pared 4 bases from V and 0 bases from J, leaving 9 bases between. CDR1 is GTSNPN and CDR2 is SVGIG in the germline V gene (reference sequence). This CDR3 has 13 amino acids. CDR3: CAWKAGYQETQYF. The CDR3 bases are TGTGCCTGGAAGGCGGGCTACCAAGAGACCCAGTACTTC.

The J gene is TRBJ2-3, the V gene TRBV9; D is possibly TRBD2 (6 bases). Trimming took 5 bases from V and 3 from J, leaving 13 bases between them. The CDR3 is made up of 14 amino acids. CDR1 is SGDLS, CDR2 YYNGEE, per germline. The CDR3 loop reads CASSRRARTDTQYF. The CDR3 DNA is TGTGCCAGCAGTAGGAGGGCTAGGACAGATACGCAGTATTTT.

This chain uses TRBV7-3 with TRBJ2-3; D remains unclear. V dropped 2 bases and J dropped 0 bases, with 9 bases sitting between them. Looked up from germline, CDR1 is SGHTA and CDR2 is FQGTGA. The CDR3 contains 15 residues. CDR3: CASSLVGASTDTQYF. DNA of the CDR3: TGTGCCAGCAGCTTAGTGGGCGCTAGCACAGATACGCAGTATTTT.

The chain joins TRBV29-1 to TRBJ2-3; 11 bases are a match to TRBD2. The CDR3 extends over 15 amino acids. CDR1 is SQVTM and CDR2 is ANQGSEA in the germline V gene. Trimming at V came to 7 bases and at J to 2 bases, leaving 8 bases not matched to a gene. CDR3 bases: TGCAGCGCCGGTCTAGCGGGAGGACCCACAGATACGCAGTATTTT. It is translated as CSAGLAGGPTDTQYF.

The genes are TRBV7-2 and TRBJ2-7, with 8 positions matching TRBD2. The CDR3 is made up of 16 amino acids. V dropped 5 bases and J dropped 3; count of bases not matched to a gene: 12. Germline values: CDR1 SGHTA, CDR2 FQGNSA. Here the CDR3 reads CASSPRASGRGYEQYF. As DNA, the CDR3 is TGTGCCAGCAGCCCACGGGCGAGCGGGAGAGGCTACGAGCAGTACTTC.

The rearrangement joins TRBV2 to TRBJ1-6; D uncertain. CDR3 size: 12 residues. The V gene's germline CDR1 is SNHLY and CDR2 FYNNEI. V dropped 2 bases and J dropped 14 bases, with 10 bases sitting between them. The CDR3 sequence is CASSEPPGALHF. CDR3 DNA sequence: TGTGCCAGCAGTGAACCCCCGGGAGCCCTCCACTTT.

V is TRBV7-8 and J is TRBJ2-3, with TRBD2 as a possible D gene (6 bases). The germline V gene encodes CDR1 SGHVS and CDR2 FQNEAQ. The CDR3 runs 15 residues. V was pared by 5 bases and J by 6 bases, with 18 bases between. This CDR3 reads CASSVVGAGRDTQYF. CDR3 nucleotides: TGTGCCAGCAGCGTTGTAGGAGCGGGTAGGGATACGCAGTATTTT.

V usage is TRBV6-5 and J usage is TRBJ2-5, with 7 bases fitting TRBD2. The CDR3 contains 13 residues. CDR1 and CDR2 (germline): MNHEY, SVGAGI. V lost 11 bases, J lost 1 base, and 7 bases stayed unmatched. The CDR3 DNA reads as TGTGCCCGCCTCCAGCGGGGCCAAGAGACCCAGTACTTC. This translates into CARLQRGQETQYF.

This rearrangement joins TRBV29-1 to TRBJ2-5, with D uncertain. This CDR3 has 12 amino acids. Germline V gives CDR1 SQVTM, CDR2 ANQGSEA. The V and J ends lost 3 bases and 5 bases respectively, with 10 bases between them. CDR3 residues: CSVDILRETQYF. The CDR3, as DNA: TGCAGCGTTGATATACTCCGGGAGACCCAGTACTTC.

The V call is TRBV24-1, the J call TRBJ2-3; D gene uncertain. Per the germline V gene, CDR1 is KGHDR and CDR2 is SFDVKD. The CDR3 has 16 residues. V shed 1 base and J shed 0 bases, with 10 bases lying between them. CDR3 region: CATSDFTASSTDTQYF. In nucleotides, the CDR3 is TGTGCCACCAGTGATTTTACAGCCTCTAGCACAGATACGCAGTATTTT.

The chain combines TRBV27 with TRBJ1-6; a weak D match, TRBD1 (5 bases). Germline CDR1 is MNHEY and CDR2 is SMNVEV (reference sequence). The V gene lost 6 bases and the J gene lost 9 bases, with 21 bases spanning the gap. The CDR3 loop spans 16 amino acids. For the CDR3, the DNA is TGTGCCAGCAGAGTAGGGCAGGCTGGGGCGATTTCACCCCTCCACTTT. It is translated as CASRVGQAGAISPLHF.

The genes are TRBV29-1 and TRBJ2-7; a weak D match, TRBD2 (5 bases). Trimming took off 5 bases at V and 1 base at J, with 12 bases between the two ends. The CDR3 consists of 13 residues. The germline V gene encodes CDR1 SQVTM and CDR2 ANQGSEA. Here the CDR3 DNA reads TGCAGCGTTTTTCGCGGCGGGTCCTACGAGCAGTACTTC. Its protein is CSVFRGGSYEQYF.

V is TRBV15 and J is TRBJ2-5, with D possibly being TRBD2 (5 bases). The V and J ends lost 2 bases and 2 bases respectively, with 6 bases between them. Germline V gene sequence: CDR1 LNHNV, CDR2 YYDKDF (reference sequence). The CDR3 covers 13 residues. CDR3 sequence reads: CATSRTGQETQYF. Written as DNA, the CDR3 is TGTGCCACCAGCAGAACGGGACAAGAGACCCAGTACTTC.

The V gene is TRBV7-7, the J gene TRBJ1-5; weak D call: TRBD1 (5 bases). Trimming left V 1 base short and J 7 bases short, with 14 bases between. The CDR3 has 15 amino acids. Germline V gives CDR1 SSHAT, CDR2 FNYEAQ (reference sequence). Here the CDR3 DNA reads TGTGCCAGCAGCTTAGAGTCCTTCAGGGTACAGCCCCAGCATTTT. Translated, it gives CASSLESFRVQPQHF.

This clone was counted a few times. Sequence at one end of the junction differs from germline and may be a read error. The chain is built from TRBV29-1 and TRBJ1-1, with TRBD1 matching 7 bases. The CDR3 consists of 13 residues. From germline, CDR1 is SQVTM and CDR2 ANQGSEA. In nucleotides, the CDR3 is TGCAGCATTGAAACGGACAGGCGAGCTGAAGCTTTCTTT. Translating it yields CSIETDRRAEAFF.

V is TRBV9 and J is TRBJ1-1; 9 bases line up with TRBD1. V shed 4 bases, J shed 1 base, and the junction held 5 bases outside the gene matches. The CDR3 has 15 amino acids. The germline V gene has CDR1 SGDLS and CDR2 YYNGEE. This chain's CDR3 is CASSIMTGGNTEAFF. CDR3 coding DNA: TGTGCCAGCAGCATTATGACAGGGGGGAACACTGAAGCTTTCTTT. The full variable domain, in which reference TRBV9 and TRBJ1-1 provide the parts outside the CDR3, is DSGVTQTPKHLITATGQRVTLRCSPRSGDLSVYWYQQSLDQGLQFLIQYYNGEERAKGNILERFSAQQFPDLHSELNLSSLELGDSALYFCASSIMTGGNTEAFFGQGTRLTVV.

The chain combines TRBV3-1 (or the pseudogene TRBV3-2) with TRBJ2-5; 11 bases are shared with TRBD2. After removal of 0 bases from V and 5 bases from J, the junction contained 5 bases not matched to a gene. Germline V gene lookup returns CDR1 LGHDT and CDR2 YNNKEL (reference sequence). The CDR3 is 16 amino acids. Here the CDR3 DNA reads TGTGCCAGCAGCCAAGATACTAGCGGGAGAAGGGAGACCCAGTACTTC. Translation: CASSQDTSGRRETQYF.

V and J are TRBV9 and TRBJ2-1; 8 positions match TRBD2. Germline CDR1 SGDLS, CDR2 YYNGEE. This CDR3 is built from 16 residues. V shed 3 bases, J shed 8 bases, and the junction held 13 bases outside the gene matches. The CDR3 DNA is TGTGCCAGCAGCGACCCAACCGGGAGGGCCGGCCATGAGCAGTTCTTC. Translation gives CASSDPTGRAGHEQFF.

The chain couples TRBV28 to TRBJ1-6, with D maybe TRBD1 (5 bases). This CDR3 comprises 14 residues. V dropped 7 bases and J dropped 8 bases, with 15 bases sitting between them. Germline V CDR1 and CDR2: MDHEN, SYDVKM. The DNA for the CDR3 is TGTGCCAGCACCGGGCGAGCGGGGCATTCACCCCTCCACTTT. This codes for CASTGRAGHSPLHF. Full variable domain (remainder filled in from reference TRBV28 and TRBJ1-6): DVKVTQSSRYLVKRTGEKVFLECVQDMDHENMFWYRQDPGLGLRLIYFSYDVKMKEKGDIPEGYSVSREKKERFSLILESASTNQTSMYLCASTGRAGHSPLHFGNGTRLTVT.

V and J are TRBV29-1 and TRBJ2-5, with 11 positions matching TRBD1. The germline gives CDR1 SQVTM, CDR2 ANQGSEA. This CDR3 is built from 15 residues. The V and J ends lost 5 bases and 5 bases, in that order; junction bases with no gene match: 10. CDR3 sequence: CSVRAGTGGLETQYF. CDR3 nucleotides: TGCAGCGTTCGGGCCGGGACAGGGGGTTTGGAGACCCAGTACTTC.

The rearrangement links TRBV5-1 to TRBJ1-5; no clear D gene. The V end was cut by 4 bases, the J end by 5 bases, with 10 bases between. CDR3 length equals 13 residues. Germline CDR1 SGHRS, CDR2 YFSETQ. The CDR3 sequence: CASSEGPDQPQHF. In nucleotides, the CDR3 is TGCGCCAGCAGCGAGGGCCCCGATCAGCCCCAGCATTTT.